These T cell receptor beta chains were read from a single sample in a study of OX40 agonist ivuxolimab in advanced cancers. This table comes from immunoSEQ multiplex PCR, and its TCRdb copy is limited to in-frame clones, with some not included. There are about 64,000 clones in the sample; roughly 80% occur only once, and roughly 2.1% lies in the top ten. Sequencing used CD4+ or CD8+ T cells sorted from blood, obtained in a trial of the OX40 agonist ivuxolimab. The receptors come from an adult with an advanced solid tumor such as melanoma, head and neck, liver or kidney cancer. CDR3s include the opening cysteine and the closing phenylalanine or tryptophan. Each record gives: clone size, D gene, V gene, J gene, CDR3 DNA, CDR3 protein. A D gene is named only where the DNA matches it firmly. A row's size may be missing; if present it is once, few, many or a size class.

clone_size: -; d_call: TRBD2; v_call: TRBV15; j_call: TRBJ2-5; cdr3_nt: TGTGCCACCAGCAGAGTTAGCGGGAGGGCTGAGACCCAGTACTTC; cdr3_aa: CATSRVSGRAETQYF
clone_size: few; d_call: -; v_call: TRBV28; j_call: TRBJ1-3; cdr3_nt: TGTGCCAGCAGTTTCGGACAGCGAGGGAACACCATATATTTT; cdr3_aa: CASSFGQRGNTIYF
clone_size: -; d_call: -; v_call: TRBV12-5; j_call: TRBJ2-3; cdr3_nt: TGTGCTAGTGGTTTTTTGACGGGGGGCGGTAGAAATACGCAGTATTTT; cdr3_aa: CASGFLTGGGRNTQYF
clone_size: -; d_call: -; v_call: TRBV4-1; j_call: TRBJ2-1; cdr3_nt: TGCGCCAGCAGCCCCGGACAGTACAATGAGCAGTTCTTC; cdr3_aa: CASSPGQYNEQFF
clone_size: -; d_call: -; v_call: TRBV7-9; j_call: TRBJ2-2; cdr3_nt: TGTGCCAGCAGCCCCGGGTGGGGGGCCGGGGAGCTGTTTTTT; cdr3_aa: CASSPGWGAGELFF
clone_size: once; d_call: -; v_call: TRBV28; j_call: TRBJ1-1; cdr3_nt: TGTGCCAGCGGGCCTTATTACACTGAAGCTTTCTTT; cdr3_aa: CASGPYYTEAFF
clone_size: few; d_call: TRBD1; v_call: TRBV19; j_call: TRBJ2-3; cdr3_nt: TGTGCCAGTAGTCTCTTGGGACAGATTACAGATACGCAGTATTTT; cdr3_aa: CASSLLGQITDTQYF
clone_size: -; d_call: TRBD1; v_call: TRBV5-6; j_call: TRBJ2-1; cdr3_nt: TGTGCCAGCAGCTTGTACAGGGGGAACTACAATGAGCAGTTCTTC; cdr3_aa: CASSLYRGNYNEQFF
clone_size: -; d_call: TRBD1; v_call: TRBV5-1; j_call: TRBJ2-3; cdr3_nt: TGCGCCAGCAGAACAGGGACAGGGAACGCAGATACGCAGTATTTT; cdr3_aa: CASRTGTGNADTQYF
clone_size: -; d_call: -; v_call: TRBV19; j_call: TRBJ2-1; cdr3_nt: TGTGCCAGTAGTATAGATATTGGGAGGTGGTCTTACAATGAGCAGTTCTTC; cdr3_aa: CASSIDIGRWSYNEQFF
clone_size: few; d_call: -; v_call: TRBV10-2; j_call: TRBJ1-1; cdr3_nt: TGCGCCAGCAGTGAGCGTTCACCTATGAACACTGAAGCTTTCTTT; cdr3_aa: CASSERSPMNTEAFF
clone_size: -; d_call: -; v_call: TRBV5-1; j_call: TRBJ1-2; cdr3_nt: TGCGCCAGCAGCGCCAAGACAGATTATGGCTACACCTTC; cdr3_aa: CASSAKTDYGYTF
clone_size: -; d_call: -; v_call: TRBV29-1; j_call: TRBJ2-5; cdr3_nt: TGCAGCGTTGAAGGACAGTCGGAGACCCAGTACTTC; cdr3_aa: CSVEGQSETQYF
clone_size: -; d_call: -; v_call: TRBV5-3; j_call: TRBJ2-5; cdr3_nt: TGTGCCAGCAGCCCGAAGACGGGGGCGGAGACCCAGTACTTC; cdr3_aa: CASSPKTGAETQYF
clone_size: -; d_call: -; v_call: TRBV9; j_call: TRBJ2-5; cdr3_nt: TGTGCCAGCAGCTACAGCGGGACAGCTCAAGAGACCCAGTACTTC; cdr3_aa: CASSYSGTAQETQYF
clone_size: -; d_call: -; v_call: TRBV16; j_call: TRBJ1-6; cdr3_nt: TGTGCCAGCAGCCCTCACGAGGGGTTGGGCTCACCCCTCCACTTT; cdr3_aa: CASSPHEGLGSPLHF
clone_size: once; d_call: -; v_call: TRBV6-5; j_call: TRBJ2-7; cdr3_nt: TGTGCCAGCACTCCACCTGGGGGCCTGTCCTACGAGCAGTACTTC; cdr3_aa: CASTPPGGLSYEQYF
clone_size: -; d_call: TRBD1; v_call: TRBV18; j_call: TRBJ1-1; cdr3_nt: TGTGCCAGCTCACTCAACAGGGGGCCAATGAACACTGAAGCTTTCTTT; cdr3_aa: CASSLNRGPMNTEAFF
clone_size: -; d_call: -; v_call: TRBV28; j_call: TRBJ1-1; cdr3_nt: TGTGCCAGCACCCGACAATCAGGCACTGAAGCTTTCTTT; cdr3_aa: CASTRQSGTEAFF
clone_size: -; d_call: TRBD1; v_call: TRBV7-9; j_call: TRBJ1-5; cdr3_nt: TGTGCCAGCAGCTCAGGAACAGGGGGAGGTAATCAGCCCCAGCATTTT; cdr3_aa: CASSSGTGGGNQPQHF
clone_size: -; d_call: TRBD2; v_call: TRBV19; j_call: TRBJ2-1; cdr3_nt: TGTGCCAGTAGTCCCGGGCAACCTCCGGGACTAAGATACAACAATGAGCAGTTCTTC; cdr3_aa: CASSPGQPPGLRYNNEQFF
clone_size: once; d_call: TRBD2; v_call: TRBV7-2; j_call: TRBJ2-3; cdr3_nt: TGTGCCAGCAGAAGGGATAGCGGGAAAGATACGCAGTATTTT; cdr3_aa: CASRRDSGKDTQYF
clone_size: -; d_call: -; v_call: TRBV6-5; j_call: TRBJ1-6; cdr3_nt: TGTGCCAGCAGCACCCGGGGGTTCGCTAATTCACCCCTCCACTTT; cdr3_aa: CASSTRGFANSPLHF
clone_size: once; d_call: TRBD1; v_call: TRBV30; j_call: TRBJ1-2; cdr3_nt: TGTGCCTGGAGTCGGGACAGCTATGGCTACACCTTC; cdr3_aa: CAWSRDSYGYTF
clone_size: -; d_call: TRBD1; v_call: TRBV28; j_call: TRBJ2-6; cdr3_nt: TGTGCCAGCAGACCCACGACAGGGAGCTCTGGGGCCAACGTCCTGACTTTC; cdr3_aa: CASRPTTGSSGANVLTF
clone_size: -; d_call: -; v_call: TRBV30; j_call: TRBJ1-2; cdr3_nt: TGTGCCTGGTTCGCAGGGGCGGCCTATGGCTACACCTTC; cdr3_aa: CAWFAGAAYGYTF
clone_size: -; d_call: TRBD1; v_call: TRBV6-5; j_call: TRBJ1-6; cdr3_nt: TGTGCCAGCAGTTACTCCGGGACAGGGAATTCACCCCTCCACTTT; cdr3_aa: CASSYSGTGNSPLHF
clone_size: -; d_call: TRBD1; v_call: TRBV28; j_call: TRBJ1-2; cdr3_nt: TGTGCCAGCAGTTTACCTCAGGGGGCCTATGGCTACACCTTC; cdr3_aa: CASSLPQGAYGYTF
clone_size: -; d_call: -; v_call: TRBV6-5; j_call: TRBJ2-1; cdr3_nt: TGTGCCAGCAGTTATGAAGGTAGTGAGCAGTTCTTC; cdr3_aa: CASSYEGSEQFF
clone_size: -; d_call: -; v_call: TRBV7-3; j_call: TRBJ2-2; cdr3_nt: TGTGCCAGCCTGGGAGACACCGGGGAGCTGTTTTTT; cdr3_aa: CASLGDTGELFF
clone_size: -; d_call: -; v_call: TRBV7-8; j_call: TRBJ2-1; cdr3_nt: TGTGCCAGCAGCCGAGGGACCGCCGAGCAGTTCTTC; cdr3_aa: CASSRGTAEQFF
clone_size: -; d_call: -; v_call: TRBV5-4; j_call: TRBJ2-7; cdr3_nt: TGTGCCAGCAGCGCTGCAGGGGCCGCGTCCTACGAGCAGTACTTC; cdr3_aa: CASSAAGAASYEQYF
clone_size: few; d_call: TRBD1; v_call: TRBV5-4; j_call: TRBJ2-7; cdr3_nt: TGTGCCAGCAGCCAACCAGGGGGTTCCTTGTACGAGCAGTACTTC; cdr3_aa: CASSQPGGSLYEQYF
clone_size: -; d_call: -; v_call: TRBV7-3; j_call: TRBJ1-5; cdr3_nt: TGTGCCAGCAGCTTTAGGGGACAACACAATCAGCCCCAGCATTTT; cdr3_aa: CASSFRGQHNQPQHF
clone_size: few; d_call: -; v_call: TRBV6-1; j_call: TRBJ2-5; cdr3_nt: TGTGCCAGCAGGAAGGATGGCAGGTACCAAGAGACCCAGTACTTC; cdr3_aa: CASRKDGRYQETQYF
clone_size: -; d_call: -; v_call: TRBV7-3; j_call: TRBJ1-6; cdr3_nt: TGTGCCAGTCGAGGAGTCGGGACAACGAGCTCCTATAATTCACCCCTCCACTTT; cdr3_aa: CASRGVGTTSSYNSPLHF
clone_size: -; d_call: -; v_call: TRBV30; j_call: TRBJ1-1; cdr3_nt: TGTGCCTGGAGCCGAGGGACGGTGAACACTGAAGCTTTCTTT; cdr3_aa: CAWSRGTVNTEAFF
clone_size: -; d_call: -; v_call: TRBV10-3; j_call: TRBJ2-7; cdr3_nt: TGTGCCACCCATGCCGAAATAGTCCACGAGCAGTACTTC; cdr3_aa: CATHAEIVHEQYF
clone_size: -; d_call: -; v_call: TRBV7-7; j_call: TRBJ2-7; cdr3_nt: TGTGCTAGCAGCTTACGCCAGGGGCTGGGAGAGCAGTACTTC; cdr3_aa: CASSLRQGLGEQYF
clone_size: -; d_call: -; v_call: TRBV28; j_call: TRBJ1-1; cdr3_nt: TGTGCCAGCAGTTTTGAGAGAACCGAAGCTTTCTTT; cdr3_aa: CASSFERTEAFF
clone_size: -; d_call: TRBD2; v_call: TRBV11-2; j_call: TRBJ2-7; cdr3_nt: TGTGCCAGCAGCTTAGATCTTAGCGGGAGGACATACGAGCAGTACTTC; cdr3_aa: CASSLDLSGRTYEQYF
clone_size: -; d_call: -; v_call: TRBV6-9; j_call: TRBJ2-7; cdr3_nt: TGTGCCAGCAGTTATTATAGCCAAGGCAACGAGCAGTACTTC; cdr3_aa: CASSYYSQGNEQYF
clone_size: -; d_call: TRBD2; v_call: TRBV5-4; j_call: TRBJ2-1; cdr3_nt: TGTGCCAGCAGCTTGGGACTAGCGGGAGGGCACAATGAGCAGTTCTTC; cdr3_aa: CASSLGLAGGHNEQFF
clone_size: once; d_call: -; v_call: TRBV11-1; j_call: TRBJ1-2; cdr3_nt: TGTGCCAGCAGCTTAGGGAGCGATGGCTACACCTTC; cdr3_aa: CASSLGSDGYTF
clone_size: -; d_call: TRBD2; v_call: TRBV6-9; j_call: TRBJ2-1; cdr3_nt: TGTGCCAGGCCTGTTACTAGCGGGGGGCAGAATGAGCAGTTCTTC; cdr3_aa: CARPVTSGGQNEQFF
clone_size: -; d_call: -; v_call: TRBV27; j_call: TRBJ2-3; cdr3_nt: TGTGCCAGCAGTTTATTTCCAGCAGCAGATACGCAGTATTTT; cdr3_aa: CASSLFPAADTQYF
clone_size: -; d_call: -; v_call: TRBV6-1; j_call: TRBJ2-5; cdr3_nt: TGTGCCAGCAGTGAAGGGGGGTTACAAGAGACCCAGTACTTC; cdr3_aa: CASSEGGLQETQYF
clone_size: -; d_call: -; v_call: TRBV10-3; j_call: TRBJ1-5; cdr3_nt: TGTGCCACCGGGGGCCTCGACAGTTATAGCAATCAGCCCCAGCATTTT; cdr3_aa: CATGGLDSYSNQPQHF
clone_size: -; d_call: -; v_call: TRBV27; j_call: TRBJ1-2; cdr3_nt: TGTGCCAGCAGTTTCCCCGGAGGGGGCTACACCTTC; cdr3_aa: CASSFPGGGYTF
clone_size: -; d_call: -; v_call: TRBV2; j_call: TRBJ2-3; cdr3_nt: TGTGCCAGCCTACAAACAGGGATAAGCACAGATACGCAGTATTTT; cdr3_aa: CASLQTGISTDTQYF
clone_size: -; d_call: TRBD2; v_call: TRBV7-2; j_call: TRBJ2-1; cdr3_nt: TGTGCCAGCAGCCCGCGGACTAGCGGGGGCGGGAAGTTCTTC; cdr3_aa: CASSPRTSGGGKFF
clone_size: -; d_call: TRBD2; v_call: TRBV10-3; j_call: TRBJ2-2; cdr3_nt: TGTGCCATCGCGGGACTAGCGGGAGGAGGGGAGCTGTTTTTT; cdr3_aa: CAIAGLAGGGELFF